The rows below give T cell receptor beta chains drawn from one sample of a study of T cells after yellow fever vaccination. TCRdb recomputed calls from the 5' RACE reads with MiXCR, one row per CDR3 protein. The sample records hundreds of thousands of distinct CDR3 sequences, about 19% being singletons. The input for sequencing was PBMCs, taken 15 days after the yellow fever booster vaccination. The receptors were gathered from a man younger than 45 who received the YFV17D yellow fever vaccine. CDR3s include the opening cysteine and the closing phenylalanine or tryptophan. A D gene is named only where the DNA matches it firmly. Size is stated for part of the rows, as once, few or many counts, or as a class when the clone is expanded.

>TRBJ2-5|-|-|TRBV7-2
CASRVNEGPVWETQYF
TGTGCCAGCAGGGTGAATGAAGGGCCCGTTTGGGAGACCCAGTACTTC
>TRBJ2-2|-|-|TRBV20-1
CSARAHSSTGELFF
TGCAGTGCTAGGGCCCACTCTTCCACCGGGGAGCTGTTTTTT
>TRBJ2-5|many|-|TRBV15
CATSRRETQYF
TGTGCCACCAGCAGGAGGGAGACCCAGTACTTC
>TRBJ2-1|-|TRBD2|TRBV20-1
CSAEGTSYDNEQFF
TGCAGTGCTGAAGGGACTAGCTACGACAATGAGCAGTTCTTC
>TRBJ1-1|-|-|TRBV7-9
CAGGRGEWDTEAFF
TGTGCCGGGGGCAGGGGAGAGTGGGACACTGAAGCTTTCTTT
>TRBJ1-6|-|-|TRBV28
CASSLYRETNSPLHF
TGTGCCAGCAGTTTGTATCGGGAAACAAATTCACCCCTCCACTTT
>TRBJ1-1|-|-|TRBV5-5
CASSRVGYMNTEAFF
TGTGCCAGCAGCCGGGTCGGGTACATGAACACTGAAGCTTTCTTT
>TRBJ2-7|-|TRBD1|TRBV6-5
CASSYTGTASYEQYF
TGTGCCAGCAGTTACACTGGGACAGCCTCCTACGAGCAGTACTTC
>TRBJ1-6|-|-|TRBV28
CASRTGGFFGVSPLHF
TGTGCCAGCAGAACAGGAGGGTTTTTTGGGGTTTCACCCCTCCACTTT
>TRBJ1-2|many|TRBD1|TRBV6-1
CATTGTEDGYTF
TGTGCCACTACCGGGACAGAGGACGGCTACACCTTC
>TRBJ2-7|many|-|TRBV7-2
CASSLASAYEQYF
TGTGCCAGCAGCTTAGCTAGCGCCTACGAGCAGTACTTC
>TRBJ1-5|-|-|TRBV20-1
CSARDPLRGPQHF
TGCAGTGCTAGAGATCCCCTGAGGGGGCCCCAGCATTTT
>TRBJ1-4|-|TRBD1|TRBV20-1
CSAQQGPEKLFF
TGCAGTGCTCAACAGGGGCCTGAAAAACTGTTTTTT
>TRBJ1-4|-|-|TRBV13
CASSLVGAPEKLFF
TGTGCCAGCAGCTTAGTGGGGGCGCCGGAAAAACTGTTTTTT
>TRBJ2-1|-|-|TRBV7-8
CASSLIRYNEQFF
TGTGCCAGCAGCTTAATTAGGTACAATGAGCAGTTCTTC
>TRBJ2-7|few|TRBD2|TRBV29-1
CSVGSSGSAYEQYF
TGCAGCGTTGGGTCTAGCGGGTCCGCCTACGAGCAGTACTTC
>TRBJ2-2|-|-|TRBV5-5
CASSLGHSLQTGELFF
TGTGCCAGCAGCCTGGGGCACAGCCTACAGACCGGGGAGCTGTTTTTT
>TRBJ2-5|few|-|TRBV14
CASSQWGIRETQYF
TGTGCCAGCAGCCAGTGGGGAATACGAGAGACCCAGTACTTC
>TRBJ2-7|few|TRBD1|TRBV2
CASSEALPDRVYGEQYF
TGTGCCAGCAGTGAAGCGCTTCCGGACAGGGTTTATGGCGAGCAGTACTTC
>TRBJ2-4|-|-|TRBV10-2
CASSDEHRASNIQYF
TGCGCCAGCAGCGACGAGCACAGGGCGTCAAACATTCAGTACTTC
>TRBJ2-1|-|TRBD1|TRBV3-1
CASSRGTGWSHEQFF
TGTGCCAGCAGCCGCGGGACAGGGTGGTCTCATGAGCAGTTCTTC
>TRBJ2-2|few|-|TRBV11-2
CASSLEETRGTGELFF
TGTGCCAGCAGCTTAGAAGAGACTAGGGGGACCGGGGAGCTGTTTTTT
>TRBJ2-2|-|TRBD2|TRBV7-6
CASSVAGGLARTGELFF
TGTGCCAGCAGCGTTGCGGGAGGGCTAGCGAGGACCGGGGAGCTGTTTTTT
>TRBJ2-2|-|TRBD2|TRBV20-1
CSAPPGGAPTGELFF
TGCAGTGCTCCCCCCGGGGGGGCCCCCACCGGGGAGCTGTTTTTT
>TRBJ2-1|-|TRBD2|TRBV20-1
CSAQTGTSGFNEQFF
TGCAGTGCTCAAACGGGGACTAGCGGTTTCAATGAGCAGTTCTTC
>TRBJ2-7|-|TRBD1|TRBV29-1
CSVMTGVEYEQYF
TGCAGCGTAATGACAGGGGTCGAGTACGAGCAGTACTTC
>TRBJ2-1|-|-|TRBV20-1
CSARRKGQLYNEQFF
TGCAGTGCTCGCCGGAAAGGACAGCTGTACAATGAGCAGTTCTTC
>TRBJ2-1|many|TRBD2|TRBV5-1
CASSLEVGSGGEQFF
TGCGCCAGCAGCTTGGAAGTGGGTTCGGGAGGTGAGCAGTTCTTC
>TRBJ2-7|-|TRBD2|TRBV5-1
CASSSGLAGGVSYEQYF
TGCGCCAGCAGCTCCGGACTAGCGGGAGGGGTCTCCTACGAGCAGTACTTC
>TRBJ2-3|-|-|TRBV7-2
CASSFSGEDTQYF
TGTGCCAGCAGCTTTTCGGGGGAGGATACGCAGTATTTT
>TRBJ2-5|-|TRBD2|TRBV5-5
CASSSTAGGWETQYF
TGTGCCAGCAGCTCCACGGCGGGAGGGTGGGAGACCCAGTACTTC
>TRBJ2-1|-|-|TRBV19
CASSRDGRSYNEQFF
TGTGCCAGTAGTCGGGACGGACGTTCCTACAATGAGCAGTTCTTC
>TRBJ2-7|few|-|TRBV14
CASSWGFSYYEQYF
TGTGCCAGCAGCTGGGGATTCTCCTACTACGAGCAGTACTTC
>TRBJ2-7|-|-|TRBV12-3/TRBV12-4
CASSLFGREQYF
TGTGCCAGCAGTTTGTTCGGTCGGGAGCAGTACTTC
>TRBJ2-1|-|-|TRBV2
CASKPPGYEQFF
TGTGCCAGCAAGCCTCCAGGCTATGAGCAGTTCTTC
>TRBJ2-1|-|-|TRBV19
CASSIASGGTGFDEQFF
TGTGCCAGTAGTATCGCGTCTGGCGGGACCGGTTTTGATGAGCAGTTCTTC
>TRBJ2-7|-|TRBD2|TRBV29-1
CSVGLAGGSYEQYF
TGCAGCGTTGGACTAGCGGGAGGTTCCTACGAGCAGTACTTC
>TRBJ2-7|few|-|TRBV5-1
CATPGHNYEQYF
TGCGCCACGCCGGGACACAACTACGAGCAGTACTTC
>TRBJ2-7|-|TRBD1|TRBV10-3
CAISEPGQSSYEQYF
TGTGCCATCAGTGAGCCGGGACAGAGCTCCTACGAGCAGTACTTC